The rows below give T cell receptor beta chains drawn from one sample of a study of CD8 T cells in ankylosing spondylitis. TCRdb fed the 5' RACE reads into MiXCR, producing one record per CDR3 protein. The data show some 400,000 distinct CDR3 sequences, with about 22% seen just once and roughly 16% held by the top ten. The specimen sequenced was blood, either unsorted or a sorted T cell fraction (not recorded which). These receptors all stem from a male donor with ankylosing spondylitis. Both conserved end residues are part of each CDR3. The D gene is left open where the match is weak. Clone size is not always given. Where it is, it says once, few, many or a class for expanded clones.

abundance | d_gene | j_gene | v_gene | CDR3aa | CDR3nt
NA | NA | TRBJ1-2 | TRBV30 | CAWGDVYGYTF | TGTGCCTGGGGGGATGTCTATGGCTACACCTTC
many | NA | TRBJ2-3 | TRBV29-1 | CSGRGRDTQYF | TGCAGCGGCCGGGGAAGGGATACGCAGTATTTT
few | TRBD1 | TRBJ1-1 | TRBV9 | CASSYGTEMNTEAFF | TGTGCCAGCAGCTACGGGACAGAAATGAACACTGAAGCTTTCTTT
NA | NA | TRBJ1-4 | TRBV6-1 | CASSRDPGNEKLFF | TGTGCCAGCAGTCGGGACCCGGGTAATGAAAAACTGTTTTTT
NA | NA | TRBJ1-1 | TRBV11-3 | CASSATDGNTEAFF | TGTGCCAGCAGCGCTACCGACGGAAACACTGAAGCTTTCTTT
NA | NA | TRBJ1-4 | TRBV4-1 | CASSQEGGARDEKLFF | TGCGCCAGCAGCCAAGAAGGGGGGGCGCGGGATGAAAAACTGTTTTTT
few | NA | TRBJ1-1 | TRBV12-3/TRBV12-4 | CASSLGGQGLAEAFF | TGTGCCAGCAGTTTAGGTGGGCAGGGTTTAGCTGAAGCTTTCTTT
many | TRBD2 | TRBJ2-7 | TRBV29-1 | CSFGTGEGEQYF | TGCAGCTTTGGGACCGGGGAGGGCGAGCAGTACTTC
NA | NA | TRBJ2-3 | TRBV12-3/TRBV12-4 | CATSKDSTDTQYF | TGTGCCACCTCCAAGGACAGCACAGATACGCAGTATTTT
NA | NA | TRBJ2-7 | TRBV6-1 | CASSRSGSSEQYF | TGTGCCAGCAGCCGATCGGGGTCCTCCGAGCAGTACTTC
NA | NA | TRBJ2-5 | TRBV5-1 | CASNEGGAQETQYF | TGCGCCAGCAATGAGGGGGGGGCGCAAGAGACCCAGTACTTC
NA | NA | TRBJ1-5 | TRBV9 | CASSGGDFGPQHF | TGTGCCAGCAGCGGCGGAGATTTTGGGCCCCAGCATTTT
few | NA | TRBJ2-1 | TRBV7-9 | CASIVKGSRGLNEQFF | TGTGCCAGCATCGTGAAGGGTTCTCGCGGGCTTAATGAGCAGTTCTTC
NA | NA | TRBJ2-2 | TRBV11-2 | CASRQLRPPNTGELFF | TGTGCCAGCAGACAATTACGACCACCGAACACCGGGGAGCTGTTTTTT
few | NA | TRBJ1-3 | TRBV9 | CASSVGPRVAGNTIYF | TGTGCCAGCAGCGTAGGCCCGCGGGTGGCTGGAAACACCATATATTTT
few | TRBD2 | TRBJ2-1 | TRBV5-1 | CASSPTSSSGIYNEQFF | TGCGCCAGCAGCCCTACCTCCTCTAGCGGGATATACAATGAGCAGTTCTTC
NA | NA | TRBJ2-1 | TRBV10-3 | CAISESTSTPSRNEQFF | TGTGCCATCAGTGAGTCCACTAGCACCCCAAGTAGGAATGAGCAGTTCTTC
few | NA | TRBJ1-4 | TRBV20-1 | CSAGRGTNEKLFF | TGCAGTGCTGGACGAGGAACTAATGAAAAACTGTTTTTT
NA | NA | TRBJ2-7 | TRBV7-9 | CASSLGSQGYEQYF | TGTGCCAGCAGCTTAGGGAGCCAGGGCTACGAGCAGTACTTC
NA | NA | TRBJ1-6 | TRBV5-1 | CASSLEGHNNSPLHF | TGCGCCAGCAGCTTGGAGGGACACAATAATTCACCCCTCCACTTT
NA | TRBD2 | TRBJ2-5 | TRBV7-8 | CASSLVWVAGEGETQYF | TGTGCCAGCAGCTTAGTCTGGGTAGCGGGAGAAGGGGAGACCCAGTACTTC
NA | NA | TRBJ2-4 | TRBV28 | CASSPDRPSNIQYF | TGTGCCAGCAGTCCCGACAGACCCTCGAACATTCAGTACTTC
NA | NA | TRBJ1-1 | TRBV15 | CATSRDKGRGAFF | TGTGCCACCAGCAGAGATAAGGGCAGGGGAGCTTTCTTT
NA | NA | TRBJ1-5 | TRBV3-1 | CASSQRSRDQPQHF | TGTGCCAGCAGCCAACGATCGAGGGATCAGCCCCAGCATTTT
NA | NA | TRBJ1-6 | TRBV7-2 | CASSSRGQWPLHF | TGTGCCAGCAGCTCTAGAGGGCAGTGGCCCCTCCACTTT
NA | TRBD2 | TRBJ2-7 | TRBV10-3 | CAISEAAGVMSYEQYF | TGTGCCATCAGTGAGGCAGCGGGAGTCATGAGCTACGAGCAGTACTTC
many | TRBD2 | TRBJ2-1 | TRBV7-3 | CASSRVRGSFNEQFF | TGTGCCAGCAGCCGGGTGCGGGGGAGTTTCAATGAGCAGTTCTTC
NA | TRBD2 | TRBJ2-7 | TRBV20-1 | CSSGLAGIYEQYF | TGCAGTTCAGGACTAGCGGGAATCTACGAGCAGTACTTC
NA | NA | TRBJ1-5 | TRBV20-1 | CSARGLGALNQPQHF | TGCAGTGCTAGGGGCTTAGGGGCACTCAATCAGCCCCAGCATTTT
NA | NA | TRBJ2-1 | TRBV5-1 | CASRADPYNEQFF | TGCGCCAGCAGAGCGGACCCCTACAATGAGCAGTTCTTC
few | NA | TRBJ1-4 | TRBV21-1 | CASSKDDPVPFGEKLFF | TGTGCCAGCAGCAAAGATGATCCAGTCCCTTTTGGGGAAAAACTGTTTTTT
few | NA | TRBJ2-1 | TRBV12-3/TRBV12-4 | CASSFSGNGINNEQFF | TGTGCCAGCAGTTTTAGTGGGAACGGAATAAACAATGAGCAGTTCTTC
few | NA | TRBJ1-2 | TRBV30 | CAWSQGSDYGYTF | TGTGCCTGGAGCCAAGGAAGCGACTATGGCTACACCTTC
NA | NA | TRBJ1-6 | TRBV12-3/TRBV12-4 | CASSFGRKQLDSPLHF | TGTGCCAGCAGTTTTGGGCGGAAACAGTTGGATTCACCCCTCCACTTT
NA | TRBD1 | TRBJ2-5 | TRBV20-1 | CSATTGEETQYF | TGCAGTGCCACGACAGGGGAAGAGACCCAGTACTTC
many | NA | TRBJ2-1 | TRBV12-3/TRBV12-4 | CASSSFNEQFF | TGTGCCAGCAGCTCATTCAATGAGCAGTTCTTC
few | TRBD2 | TRBJ2-1 | TRBV24-1 | CATSESSGGVNEQFF | TGTGCCACCAGTGAAAGTAGCGGGGGGGTCAATGAGCAGTTCTTC
NA | NA | TRBJ1-2 | TRBV30 | CAWSFLPEGRNTF | TGTGCCTGGAGTTTTCTCCCGGAGGGTCGGAACACCTTC
NA | TRBD2 | TRBJ2-3 | TRBV20-1 | CSARDLAGGTDTQYF | TGCAGTGCTAGAGATCTAGCGGGAGGCACAGATACGCAGTATTTT
few | NA | TRBJ1-4 | TRBV2 | CASSGVGSNEKLFF | TGTGCCAGCAGTGGGGTCGGTTCTAATGAAAAACTGTTTTTT
few | TRBD1 | TRBJ1-5 | TRBV6-1 | CASGTGGAQGGNQPQHF | TGTGCCAGCGGGACAGGGGGTGCCCAAGGAGGCAATCAGCCCCAGCATTTT
NA | NA | TRBJ2-2 | TRBV9 | CASSVDGANTGELFF | TGTGCCAGCAGCGTAGACGGAGCGAACACCGGGGAGCTGTTTTTT
NA | TRBD1 | TRBJ1-2 | TRBV18 | CASSPGLQQGAGYGYTF | TGTGCCAGCTCACCAGGCCTCCAACAGGGGGCGGGCTATGGCTACACCTTC
NA | NA | TRBJ2-2 | TRBV2 | CASTRRGPGQNTGELFF | TGTGCCAGCACCCGTCGGGGGCCAGGGCAAAACACCGGGGAGCTGTTTTTT
few | NA | TRBJ1-1 | TRBV20-1 | CSAAHQGPEAFF | TGCAGTGCCGCCCACCAGGGTCCAGAAGCTTTCTTT
few | TRBD2 | TRBJ2-7 | TRBV18 | CASSPGLATTYEQYF | TGTGCCAGCTCACCGGGACTAGCGACTACCTACGAGCAGTACTTC
few | TRBD1 | TRBJ2-7 | TRBV19 | CASSRQGLSYEQYF | TGTGCCAGTAGTCGACAGGGCCTCTCCTACGAGCAGTACTTC
few | TRBD2 | TRBJ2-2 | TRBV5-1 | CASSSGTRANTGELFF | TGCGCCAGCAGCTCGGGGACTAGGGCGAACACCGGGGAGCTGTTTTTT
few | NA | TRBJ1-6 | TRBV7-9 | CASSFRSMVYNSPLHF | TGTGCCAGCAGCTTTCGTTCTATGGTCTATAATTCACCCCTCCACTTT
NA | TRBD2 | TRBJ2-7 | TRBV28 | CASSSPGSGSWFHEQYF | TGTGCCAGCAGTTCCCCGGGTAGCGGGAGTTGGTTCCACGAGCAGTACTTC
few | TRBD2 | TRBJ2-2 | TRBV6-2/TRBV6-3 | CASSQLAGGTGELFF | TGTGCCAGCAGTCAATTAGCGGGAGGCACCGGGGAGCTGTTTTTT
few | NA | TRBJ2-3 | TRBV20-1 | CSARVRVGDTQYF | TGCAGTGCTAGGGTCAGGGTTGGAGATACGCAGTATTTT